This passage covers 12 T cell receptor beta chains from one sample sequenced in a study of T cell repertoires in cytomegalovirus infection. MiXCR, applied by TCRdb to the reads, yields one record per CDR3 protein. This table has 62,000 or so distinct CDR3 sequences, around 20% appearing once. Antigen specificity for these receptors is unknown. The starting material was CD8+ T cells from cultured PBMCs, obtained from culture after CMV antigen stimulation. These receptor sequences come from a human donor in good health (CMV status not recorded). Some clones in this sample may be carry-over from other donors' samples.

This clonotype was detected a few times. J is TRBJ1-2 and V is TRBV7-8; maybe TRBD1 (5 bases). This CDR3 has 15 amino acids. The germline V and J ends were trimmed by 0 bases and 3 bases, with 11 bases remaining between them. Per germline, CDR1 SGHVS and CDR2 FQNEAQ. The CDR3 sequence is CASSLAGTADYGYTF. The CDR3 DNA follows: TGTGCCAGCAGCTTAGCGGGGACCGCTGACTATGGCTACACCTTC.

This chain joins TRBV6-2 or TRBV6-3 and TRBJ1-4, with D possibly matching TRBD1 (5 bases). The CDR3 length is 13 residues. Germline CDR1 is MNHEY and CDR2 is SVGEGT. Trimming pared 5 bases from V and 12 bases from J, leaving 16 bases between. The CDR3, as DNA: TGTGCCAGCAGTACGGGACCTGGAATCCAACTGTTTTTT. It translates to CASSTGPGIQLFF.

The rearrangement joins TRBV7-3 to TRBJ2-7, with D maybe TRBD1 (6 bases). There are 13 residues in the CDR3. Germline CDR1 SGHTA, CDR2 FQGTGA. Trimming pared 5 bases from V and 1 base from J, leaving 9 bases between. CDR3 residues: CASSPDSSYEQYF. DNA of the CDR3: TGTGCCAGCAGCCCGGACAGTTCCTACGAGCAGTACTTC.

V and J are TRBV27 and TRBJ1-2; 7 nucleotides line up with TRBD1. This CDR3 has 15 amino acids. CDR1 and CDR2 (germline): MNHEY, SMNVEV (reference sequence). V lost 5 bases, J lost 8 bases, and 14 bases stayed unmatched. CDR3 DNA: TGTGCCAGCAGTAGCGGTATGGCGACAGGGCACGGCTACACCTTC. Translation gives CASSSGMATGHGYTF.

This clonotype showed up just a few times. This chain connects TRBV5-1 to TRBJ1-1, with unresolved D. The germline V gene encodes CDR1 SGHRS and CDR2 YFSETQ. The CDR3 is 14 residues long. V lost 0 bases and J lost 7, with 13 bases in between. DNA for the CDR3: TGCGCCAGCAGCTTGGATAGCAGTACCTTTGAAGCTTTCTTT. It codes for CASSLDSSTFEAFF.

This clonotype was seen repeatedly, ten times or more. The chain combines TRBV14 with TRBJ2-5, with TRBD2 identical over 11 bases. The CDR3 is 20 amino acids. Germline CDR1 SGHDN, CDR2 FVKESK. Trimming took 2 bases from V and 7 from J; bases not matched to a gene: 21. CDR3 loop: CASSQTRQGTGTSGSWTQYF. As DNA, the CDR3 is TGTGCCAGCAGCCAAACCCGACAGGGGACCGGGACTAGCGGTTCGTGGACCCAGTACTTC. Filled out from reference TRBV14 and TRBJ2-5, the complete variable domain reads EAGVTQFPSHSVIEKGQTVTLRCDPISGHDNLYWYRRVMGKEIKFLLHFVKESKQDESGMPNNRFLAERTGGTYSTLKVQPAELEDSGVYFCASSQTRQGTGTSGSWTQYFGPGTRLLVL.

The chain combines TRBV7-2 with TRBJ2-7; D gene uncertain. This CDR3 is built from 20 residues. From germline, CDR1 is SGHTA and CDR2 FQGNSA. Trimming took off 0 bases at V and 2 bases at J, with 26 bases between the two ends. The CDR3 protein is CASSLAVPHIQHDPTYEQYF. The CDR3 DNA sequence: TGTGCCAGCAGCTTAGCCGTTCCCCACATTCAGCATGATCCAACCTACGAGCAGTACTTC.

There are many counts of this clonotype. The genes are TRBV7-9 and TRBJ1-1; D call uncertain. V dropped 5 bases and J dropped 7 bases, with 11 bases sitting between them. Germline lookup yields CDR1 SEHNR and CDR2 FQNEAQ (reference sequence). The CDR3 runs to 12 residues. For the CDR3, the DNA is TGTGCCAGCAGCCGGACGTCTGATGAAGCTTTCTTT. Translating it yields CASSRTSDEAFF. Full variable domain (remainder filled in from reference TRBV7-9 and TRBJ1-1): DTGVSQNPRHKITKRGQNVTFRCDPISEHNRLYWYRQTLGQGPEFLTYFQNEAQLEKSRLLSDRFSAERPKGSFSTLEIQRTEQGDSAMYLCASSRTSDEAFFGQGTRLTVV.

The J gene is TRBJ1-5, the V gene TRBV13, with no clear D. The V gene's germline CDR1 is PRHDT and CDR2 FYEKMQ (reference sequence). The V end lost 5 bases, the J end lost 1 base, and 12 bases lay between the germline ends. This CDR3 is 15 amino acids long. The CDR3 loop is CASSRRAASNQPQHF. CDR3 sequence (DNA): TGTGCCAGCAGCCGCCGGGCAGCAAGCAATCAGCCCCAGCATTTT.

The rearrangement joins TRBV7-9 to TRBJ2-2, with D perhaps TRBD1 (8 bases). The CDR3 consists of 20 residues. V gave up 5 bases and J gave up 1 base, with 26 bases separating them. Germline lookup yields CDR1 SEHNR and CDR2 FQNEAQ (reference sequence). CDR3 amino acids: CASSNPQDREGGRNTGELFF. CDR3 nucleotide sequence: TGTGCCAGCAGCAACCCTCAGGACAGGGAAGGCGGGAGGAACACCGGGGAGCTGTTTTTT. The complete variable domain, with remaining parts taken from reference TRBV7-9 and TRBJ2-2, reads DTGVSQNPRHKITKRGQNVTFRCDPISEHNRLYWYRQTLGQGPEFLTYFQNEAQLEKSRLLSDRFSAERPKGSFSTLEIQRTEQGDSAMYLCASSNPQDREGGRNTGELFFGEGSRLTVL.

This clonotype was counted only a few times. This chain connects TRBV7-2 to TRBJ1-1; D perhaps matches TRBD1 (6 bases). V was shortened by 3 bases and J by 3 bases, with 14 bases between the two germline ends. Germline CDR1 is SGHTA and CDR2 is FQGNSA. The CDR3 length is 15 residues. The CDR3 nucleotides are TGTGCCAGCAGCTTCCCGGGACATGAGGACACTGAAGCTTTCTTT. The encoded protein is CASSFPGHEDTEAFF.

The chain couples TRBV7-6 to TRBJ2-2; 7 bases are a match to TRBD1. V was clipped by 0 bases and J by 3 bases; unmatched bases: 1. The CDR3 loop spans 15 amino acids. Per the germline V gene, CDR1 is SGHVS and CDR2 is FNYEAQ. The CDR3 loop reads CASSLARGHTGELFF. The CDR3 DNA sequence: TGTGCCAGCAGCTTAGCGAGGGGGCACACCGGGGAGCTGTTTTTT.